A selection of T cell receptor delta chains follows, all from one sample in a study of gamma-delta T cells after stem cell transplantation. TCRdb reran clone calling via CATT on the RT-PCR reads. Of about 1,400 delta-chain clones in the sample, about half were seen once. The sample taken for sequencing was gamma-delta T cells. Receptor source: a human donor. It is not recorded whose cells these are; they may come from a transplant donor. The CDR3 runs from the conserved cysteine through the conserved F or W. D genes are given only for firm matches. Rows may omit the clone size; those that give it use once, few, many or a size class.

clone_size,v_call,j_call,d_call,cdr3_nt,cdr3_aa
medium-sized,TRDV1,TRDJ1,-,TGTGCTCTTGGGGAACTCGGTCCCAAGGAGATTTGGGGACCCGGGACCGATAAACTCATCTTT,CALGELGPKEIWGPGTDKLIF
-,TRDV1,TRDJ1,TRDD3,TGTGCTCTTGGGGAACCGCCCCGCTCTACTCAACTGGGGGACACCGATAAACTCATCTTT,CALGEPPRSTQLGDTDKLIF
medium-sized,TRDV1,TRDJ1,TRDD3,TGTGCTCTTGGGGAACTTACTCCCACTTTGGGGGATAGAGGGAAGTACACCGATAAACTCATCTTT,CALGELTPTLGDRGKYTDKLIF
medium-sized,TRDV1,TRDJ1,TRDD3,TGTGCTCTTGGGGAACTAGCGGTTACTCACTGGGGATGGGGGACCGATAAACTCATCTTT,CALGELAVTHWGWGTDKLIF
-,TRDV2,TRDJ1,TRDD3,TGTGCCTGTGACATTATAGTACTGGGGGATACTAGGGTCACCGATAAACTCATCTTT,CACDIIVLGDTRVTDKLIF
medium-sized,TRDV1,TRDJ1,TRDD3,TGTGCTCTTGGGGAACCGGGTCCTCACTGGGGGATAGGGGCGGCCGATAAACTCATCTTT,CALGEPGPHWGIGAADKLIF
medium-sized,TRAV29/DV5,TRDJ1,TRDD2,TGTGCAGCAAGTCCCCTTCCTACCCTACCAAGACCTTACACCGATAAACTCATCTTT,CAASPLPTLPRPYTDKLIF
-,TRDV1,TRDJ1,TRDD3,TGTGCTCTTGGGGCCCGGAGGAACTGGGGGATGGGGGACGATAAACTCATCTTT,CALGARRNWGMGDDKLIF
medium-sized,TRDV2,TRDJ1,TRDD3,TGTGCCTGTGACGGACTGGGGGATAGAAACACCGATAAACTCATCTTT,CACDGLGDRNTDKLIF
medium-sized,TRDV1,TRDJ1,-,TGTGCTCTTGGGGAACTGGCCTTCCCCGGTCGGGTGGGGACAATAAAACTCATCTTT,CALGELAFPGRVGTIKLIF
-,TRDV2,TRDJ1,-,TGTGCCTGTGACCCATTGTCGGTGGCGGATATCCTCACCGATAAACTCATCTTT,CACDPLSVADILTDKLIF
-,TRDV2,TRDJ3,-,TGTGCCTGTGACTATGGCCCCACTGGGCGAAGCTCCTGGGACACCCGACAGATGTTTTTC,CACDYGPTGRSSWDTRQMFF
-,TRDV2,TRDJ1,TRDD3,TGTGCCTGTGACGCTCTAACTGGGGGTCTAAAACTCATCTTT,CACDALTGGLKLIF
medium-sized,TRDV1,TRDJ1,-,TGTGCTCTTGGGGAACCTTCTCCCCCTACAAGGGGGGGGACCGATAAACTCATCTTT,CALGEPSPPTRGGTDKLIF
-,TRDV2,TRDJ3,-,TGTGCCTGTGACGCTCTCTCCTGGGACACCCGACAGATGTTTTTC,CACDALSWDTRQMFF
few,TRDV1,TRDJ1,TRDD3,TGTGCTCTTGGGGAACCAACTAGGGTGGGGGATACTAAGGCATCGACCGATAAACTCATCTTT,CALGEPTRVGDTKASTDKLIF
-,TRDV3,TRDJ1,-,TGTGCCTTCCGCATAAGAGATAAACTCATCTTT,CAFRIRDKLIF
large,TRDV1,TRDJ1,TRDD3,TGTGCTCTTGGGGAACTAGGTCCGCTCTTAGGGCCTTCCCGTGTTAAGTCGCGCATCTGGGGGACCCCGTACACCGATAAACTCATCTTT,CALGELGPLLGPSRVKSRIWGTPYTDKLIF
large,TRDV2,TRDJ1,-,TGTGCCTGTGCCTTCCTACCTGTTAGCGGGGGATATTCCGATAAACTCATCTTT,CACAFLPVSGGYSDKLIF
medium-sized,TRDV1,TRDJ1,TRDD3,TGTGCTCTTGGGGACCGGTCCTTATATGGGGGATACGCGGAAAGGGGGTCTGATAAACTCATCTTT,CALGDRSLYGGYAERGSDKLIF
large,TRDV1,TRDJ1,TRDD2,TGTGCTCTTGGGGACACCCCGAGGACTTCCTACAAGTACTGGGTAAAGTTCGCCGATAAACTCATCTTT,CALGDTPRTSYKYWVKFADKLIF
medium-sized,TRDV1,TRDJ1,TRDD3,TGTGCTCTTGGGGAAATTCCTACGGGGGATACTATCACCGATAAACTCATCTTT,CALGEIPTGDTITDKLIF
-,TRDV1,TRDJ1,TRDD3,TGTGCTCTTGGGGAATTCTCTCGAGGTCCCCGGCCTAGTACTGGGGGGCGTAGGTTATACACCGATAAACTCATCTTT,CALGEFSRGPRPSTGGRRLYTDKLIF
large,TRDV2,TRDJ1,TRDD3,TGTGCCTGTGACCCCCTCTTTAGTGCCCGCGATGGGGGATACGTGTTTTTGACCGATAAACTCATCTTT,CACDPLFSARDGGYVFLTDKLIF
-,TRDV1,TRDJ1,-,TGCGCTCTTGGGCCTTCCTACGAACTGGGGGGTCAAGAATACACCGATAAACTCATCTTT,CALGPSYELGGQEYTDKLIF
-,TRDV1,TRDJ1,-,TGTGCTCTTGGGGGCCCCCTGGTCCTAGAGGATGCTATGGCTAAACTCATCTTT,CALGGPLVLEDAMAKLIF
medium-sized,TRDV1,TRDJ1,-,TGTGCTCTTGGGGAACCCTCGCTCGGCGAGACTAGGAACACCGATAAACTCATCTTT,CALGEPSLGETRNTDKLIF
medium-sized,TRDV1,TRDJ1,TRDD3,TGTGCTCTTGGGGAACCCCCTACCCGGGGGATACTGGCTCTTTACGCCGATAAACTCATCTTT,CALGEPPTRGILALYADKLIF
medium-sized,TRDV1,TRDJ1,-,TGTGCTCTTGGGGACCTTACTTCCGCAACTTACACCGATAAACTCATCTTT,CALGDLTSATYTDKLIF
medium-sized,TRDV1,TRDJ1,-,TGTGCTCTTGGGGAAAATCTTAGCGGGACACCTCCGGTACCCCATAAACTCATCTTT,CALGENLSGTPPVPHKLIF
-,TRDV1,TRDJ1,TRDD3,TGTGCTCTTGGGGAACTCGGGCCTACTTCAGGGATACGGTGGCGGGGGGGAACCGATAAACTCATCTTT,CALGELGPTSGIRWRGGTDKLIF
large,TRDV2,TRDJ1,TRDD3,TGTGCCTGTGACAAGGTCTGTACTGGGGGCTTCTTT,CACDKVCTGGFF
medium-sized,TRDV1,TRDJ1,TRDD2,TGTGCTCTTGGGGACGGACCAGCCTTCCTACCCGGGTTCCGCGATAAACTCATCTTT,CALGDGPAFLPGFRDKLIF
-,TRDV2,TRDJ3,TRDD3,TGTGCCTGTGACACCGTATCTGGGGGATACAGCGGCACCCGACAGATGTTTTTC,CACDTVSGGYSGTRQMFF
-,TRDV2,TRDJ1,-,TGTGCCTGTGACACCTTCGTTTCGGAGGGTTTGGGGGGTAAACTCATCTTT,CACDTFVSEGLGGKLIF
medium-sized,TRDV1,TRDJ1,TRDD3,TGTGCTCTTGGGGAACCCCACTCGGGCTGGGGCTGGGGGCGGCGCGATAAACTCATCTTT,CALGEPHSGWGWGRRDKLIF
few,TRDV1,TRDJ1,TRDD3,TGTGCTCTTGGGGGCTACCGACATCGTACTGGGGGATACTCGGACACCGATAAACTCATCTTT,CALGGYRHRTGGYSDTDKLIF
-,TRDV2,TRDJ3,-,TGTGCCTGTGACCAAGCGGGGGCTTCCTCTCTTCCCTCCTGGGACACCCGACAGATGTTTTTC,CACDQAGASSLPSWDTRQMFF
few,TRDV1,TRDJ1,TRDD3,TGTGCTCTTGGGGAACTTTTGTACCTTCCCCAACTGGGGGATGCTTTTTCTTCGAAGAATAAGCTTTTCCGCCACACCGATAAACTCATCTTT,CALGELLYLPQLGDAFSSKNKLFRHTDKLIF
-,TRDV2,TRDJ1,-,TGTGCCTGCTTTCGGATACAGACCGATAAACTCATCTTT,CACFRIQTDKLIF
medium-sized,TRDV1,TRDJ1,TRDD2,TGTGCTCTTGGGGACCCCCGGACTTCCTACGTATGGGGGGAGCCACGCACCGATAAACTCATCTTT,CALGDPRTSYVWGEPRTDKLIF
medium-sized,TRDV3,TRDJ1,-,TGTGCCCTGGGGCGGCGGGGCTCGCGGGCAAAGACCGATAAACTCATCTTT,CALGRRGSRAKTDKLIF
medium-sized,TRAV29/DV5,TRDJ1,TRDD3,TGTGCAGCAAGCGAGACCCCACGGGGTTTTCTACTGGGGGATATGGGGTACACCGATAAACTCATCTTT,CAASETPRGFLLGDMGYTDKLIF
-,TRDV1,TRDJ1,TRDD3,TGTGCTCTTGGGGAACTAGAGGGTATTACGTCCTGGGGGATACGTAAAGAACTCATCTTT,CALGELEGITSWGIRKELIF
-,TRDV1,TRDJ1,-,TGTGCTCTTGGGGTCCTCTACCCCCGTAGAGTGGGGGTCGTTAATAAACTCATCTTT,CALGVLYPRRVGVVNKLIF
large,TRDV2,TRDJ1,TRDD3,TGTGCCTGTGACACCGTTGGTCTTGGGGGAGATAAACTCATCTTT,CACDTVGLGGDKLIF
medium-sized,TRDV1,TRDJ1,-,TGTGCTCTTGGGGTCCCATCGGGTCCCGTTCGGACTTTTCTCGGAGAGTACACCGATAAACTCATCTTT,CALGVPSGPVRTFLGEYTDKLIF
few,TRDV1,TRDJ1,TRDD3,TGTGCTCTTGGTCCTACACTGGGGATACGGCCCGATAAACTCATCTTT,CALGPTLGIRPDKLIF
-,TRDV1,TRDJ1,-,TGTGCTCTTGGGGAACCGCTACGCCGGGGGGACATACACTCCGATAAACTCATCTTT,CALGEPLRRGDIHSDKLIF
large,TRDV2,TRDJ1,-,TGTGCCTGTGACCCCACATGGAAATACGAAACTGGGGTGGAAAGACTCATCTTT,CACDPTWKYETGVERLIF
large,TRDV2,TRDJ1,-,TGTGCCTGTGACACCCAGACTGGGTTCAGGGATAAACTCATCTTT,CACDTQTGFRDKLIF
medium-sized,TRDV1,TRDJ1,-,TGTGCTCTTGGGGAACGACGCCTTCTCTCTTGGGGTAAGGGAGATAAACTCATCTTT,CALGERRLLSWGKGDKLIF
-,TRDV2,TRDJ1,TRDD3,TGTGCCTGTGACGCCGTACTGGGGGATACAAAGGCCGATAAACTCATCTTT,CACDAVLGDTKADKLIF
few,TRDV1,TRDJ1,TRDD3,TGTGCTCTTGGGGAGCCCCCTACCTACGCCCGACAAGTATGGGGGATCCCGCCAGGAGGGGATAAACTCATCTTT,CALGEPPTYARQVWGIPPGGDKLIF
medium-sized,TRAV38-2/DV8,TRDJ1,-,TGTGCTTATAGCCCCTTCCTCCCTTCGAGGAGTGTACTGGGGGTTAGGGGGTACACCGATAAACTCATCTTT,CAYSPFLPSRSVLGVRGYTDKLIF
medium-sized,TRDV1,TRDJ1,TRDD3,TGTGCTCTTGGGGAATTCCCCAATCCAGGGGGTGGGGGATACTCCCGCTACACCGATAAACTCATCTTT,CALGEFPNPGGGGYSRYTDKLIF
medium-sized,TRDV1,TRDJ1,TRDD3,TGTGCTCTTGGGGAACTGTTCAACTACGTGGGGGATAGTCATACCGATAAACTCATCTTT,CALGELFNYVGDSHTDKLIF
once,TRDV2,TRDJ3,TRDD3,TGTGCCTGTGACACCGCCGGGGACTGGGGGACATTACCCTCTCGCTCCTGGGACACCCGACAGATGTTTTTC,CACDTAGDWGTLPSRSWDTRQMFF
medium-sized,TRDV1,TRDJ1,TRDD3,TGTGCTCTTGGGGAAATCCCTCCCCATCCTACTGGGGGATACTACACCGATAAACTCATCTTT,CALGEIPPHPTGGYYTDKLIF